Presented here are 25 T cell receptor beta chains from one specimen sequenced in a study of T cells in women clearing cervical HPV infection. The table came from immunoSEQ multiplex PCR; TCRdb's copy has only in-frame clones and leaves some out. This sample's clone table lists roughly 30,000 clones. Input material: blood buffy coat. These receptors were obtained from a woman between 18 and 69 years old with a cervical HPV16 infection that either progressed to CIN3+ or cleared (not recorded which).

Of note for this clone: Sequencing ends 3 residues short of the CDR3 end; the germline J gene provides the rest. This chain links TRBV5-1 with TRBJ2-5; D perhaps matches TRBD1 (6 bases). The CDR3 runs to 13 residues. The ends were cut back, 5 bases at V and 2 bases at J, with 10 bases in the middle. CDR1 SGHRS and CDR2 YFSETQ come from the germline V gene. CDR3 in amino acids: CASRWQGQETQYF. The CDR3 bases that were read are TGCGCCAGCAGGTGGCAGGGGCAAGAGACC.

The CDR3 protein is CASSGQAVNGELFF. Incomplete CDR3 DNA: TGTGCCAGTTCCGGACAGGCCGTCAACGGGGAG. The chain is built from TRBV2 and TRBJ2-2; 7 nucleotides line up with TRBD1. The sequenced fragment ends 3 residues before the CDR3 boundary, so the rest is inferred from the germline J gene. This CDR3 has 14 amino acids. Germline CDR1 reads SNHLY; CDR2 reads FYNNEI. Trimming cost V 9 bases and J 7 bases; bases outside gene matches: 11.

In the case of this clone: The read ends 3 residues shy of where the CDR3 ends; the end is completed using the germline J gene. V gene TRBV7-2 combines with J gene TRBJ1-2, with D uncertain. This CDR3 is 15 amino acids long. The germline V gene has CDR1 SGHTA and CDR2 FQGNSA. Partial CDR3 DNA: TGTGCCAGCAGCTTATCCCCCTTCCAATCCTACGAC. Its translation: CASSLSPFQSYD. The CDR3 as a whole reads CASSLSPFQSYDYTF.

A note on this clone: The read finishes 3 residues shy of the CDR3 end, and the germline J gene is used to complete it. V usage is TRBV6-2 or TRBV6-3 and J usage is TRBJ2-2; maybe TRBD1 (6 bases). CDR1 is MNHEY, CDR2 SVGEGT, per germline. Trimming removed 6 bases at V and 3 bases at J, with 8 bases between. This CDR3 is 13 amino acids long. The CDR3 DNA, read in part, is TGTGCCAGCAGAAACAGGGACACCGGGGAG. Protein product: CASRNRDTGE. The CDR3 in its entirety is CASRNRDTGELFF.

Frequency places this clone as medium-sized. Sequencing ends 3 residues short of the CDR3 end; the germline J gene provides the rest. This sequence joins TRBV18 and TRBJ1-5; D not resolved. The V end lost 1 base, the J end lost 3 bases, and 4 bases lay between the germline ends. The length of the CDR3 is 13 residues. Germline V lookup: CDR1 KGHSH, CDR2 LQKENI. Incomplete CDR3 DNA: TGTGCCAGCTCACCACAGCTCAATCAGCCC. Encoded protein: CASSPQLNQP. In full, the CDR3 reads CASSPQLNQPQHF.

To note about this clone: The read is 3 residues too short to cover the CDR3 end, so that end is filled in from the germline J gene. V is TRBV7-2 and J is TRBJ2-7; D perhaps matches TRBD2 (5 bases). With 6 bases removed from V and 3 bases from J, the gap between germline ends came to 15 bases. Germline V gives CDR1 SGHTA, CDR2 FQGNSA. CDR3 size: 14 residues. The covered CDR3 bases are TGTGCCAGCAGACCGGACTTGCGGAGCTACGAG. Amino acids: CASRPDLRSYE. In full, the CDR3 reads CASRPDLRSYEQYF.

With regard to this clone: The CDR3 goes on 3 residues after the read ends, and that part is filled in from the germline J gene. The chain uses TRBV7-3 and TRBJ1-1, with D unclear. CDR3 length: 15 amino acids. The V end lost 2 bases, the J end lost 3 bases, and 13 bases lay between the germline ends. Germline-derived CDR1 and CDR2 are SGHTA and FQGTGA. The DNA read from the CDR3 is TGTGCCAGCAGCTTAGATCCAGGATCTGACACTGAA. Its translation: CASSLDPGSDTE. The CDR3 reads in full as CASSLDPGSDTEAFF.

For this clone: The CDR3 goes on 3 residues after the read ends, and that part is filled in from the germline J gene. The V and J genes are TRBV19 and TRBJ1-1; 9 nucleotides agree with TRBD1. CDR3 length: 17 residues. V lost 3 bases to trimming and J lost 1 base; unmatched junction nucleotides: 9. Germline V gene data show CDR1 as LNHDA and CDR2 as SQIVND (reference sequence). CDR3 bases read: TGTGCCAGTAGTATCCCCACAACAGGGGGCGCGAACACTGAA. It specifies CASSIPTTGGANTE. Given in full, the CDR3 is CASSIPTTGGANTEAFF.

On this clone: The read ends 3 residues early relative to the CDR3; the germline J gene fills the gap. The chain employs TRBV7-3 and TRBJ1-1; D is ambiguous. Trimming left V 5 bases short and J 1 base short, with 8 bases between. CDR3 size: 13 residues. Germline-derived CDR1 and CDR2 are SGHTA and FQGTGA. CDR3 bases read: TGTGCCAGCAGCGTCCATCCGAACACTGAA. It translates to CASSVHPNTE. The entire CDR3 is CASSVHPNTEAFF.

Of note for this clone: The CDR3 end falls 3 residues outside the read, so it is completed with the germline J gene. The J gene is TRBJ1-2, the V gene TRBV5-5; 10 bases map to TRBD1. CDR1 is SGHKS and CDR2 is YYEKEE in the germline V gene (reference sequence). The CDR3 sequence is 14 residues long. CDR3 sequence: CASKSGQGPYGYTF. CDR3 bases read: TGTGCCAGCAAATCGGGACAGGGGCCCTACGGC.

The covered CDR3 bases are TGTGCCAGTAGTCGATCCGGGACATACTATGGC. Translating gives CASSRSGTYYG. The entire CDR3 protein reads CASSRSGTYYGYTF. This chain joins TRBV19 and TRBJ1-2; TRBD1 is a possible D gene (6 bases). Coverage ceases 3 residues before the CDR3 finishes, and the germline J gene fills in the end. The CDR3 runs to 14 residues. CDR1 is LNHDA, CDR2 SQIVND, per germline (reference sequence). The ends were cut back, 5 bases at V and 3 bases at J, with 13 bases in the middle.

A word on this clone: The CDR3 is cut off 3 residues early in the read; its end comes from the germline J gene. The rearrangement uses TRBV7-9 and TRBJ1-2; D possibly corresponds to TRBD1 (6 bases). CDR3 size: 12 residues. CDR1 is SEHNR and CDR2 is FQNEAQ in the germline V gene (reference sequence). CDR3 DNA, as far as it was read: TGTGCCAGCAGCTCGACAGGAATCGAC. It codes for CASSSTGID. The entire CDR3 sequence reads CASSSTGIDYTF.

Of note for this clone: The read ends 3 residues before the CDR3 terminus; that terminus is restored from the germline J gene. This chain connects TRBV11-2 to TRBJ1-3, with a possible D match to TRBD1 (5 bases). Germline CDR1 SGHAT, CDR2 FQNNGV. CDR3 size: 14 residues. V was clipped by 1 base and J by 4 bases, with 8 bases between them. The CDR3 sequence: CASSLGQNGNTIYF. The CDR3 DNA, read in part, is TGTGCCAGCAGCTTAGGACAGAACGGAAACACC.

Concerning this clone: Sequence at one end of the junction differs from germline and may be a read error. The read terminates 3 residues ahead of where the CDR3 ends, so the germline J gene completes it. The same CDR3 can be traced to other DNA sequences in this sample. This rearrangement joins TRBV19 to TRBJ1-5; TRBD1 matches 10 bases. The germline CDR1 and CDR2 sequences are LNHDA and SQIVND (reference sequence). The CDR3 contains 17 residues. CDR3 in amino acids: CASSRQGARLSNQPQHF. The sequenced part of the CDR3 DNA is TGTGCAAGTAGTCGACAGGGGGCGAGGTTAAGCAATCAGCCC.

Points on this clone: From the germline J gene comes the end of the CDR3, since the read stops 3 residues before it. This chain links TRBV5-1 with TRBJ2-5; 8 bases are shared with TRBD2. Germline CDR1 reads SGHRS; CDR2 reads YFSETQ. The CDR3 sequence is 15 residues long. Trimming took 3 bases from V and 1 from J; bases not matched to a gene: 5. The CDR3 bases that were read are TGCGCCAGCAGCTCACTAGCGGTGTTCCAAGAGACC. Protein product: CASSSLAVFQET. The entire CDR3 protein is CASSSLAVFQETQYF.

CDR3: CSARVPGGYEYTF. The CDR3 DNA, read in part, is TGCAGTGCTAGAGTCCCAGGGGGCTACGAG. J is TRBJ1-2 and V is TRBV20-1, with 8 bases fitting TRBD1. The read terminates 3 residues ahead of where the CDR3 ends, so the germline J gene completes it. This CDR3 contains 13 residues. Germline-derived CDR1 and CDR2 are DFQATT and SNEGSKA (reference sequence).

Comment on this clone: The sequenced fragment ends 3 residues before the CDR3 boundary, so the rest is inferred from the germline J gene. The chain links TRBV7-3 to TRBJ2-1; 11 bases fit TRBD1. The ends lost 5 bases at V and 9 bases at J; junction bases unmatched: 9. This CDR3 comprises 15 residues. Germline lookup yields CDR1 SGHTA and CDR2 FQGTGA. CDR3 bases read: TGTGCCAGCAGCCCCGGGACAGGGGGGGGAATTGAG. This encodes CASSPGTGGGIE. The full CDR3 sequence reads CASSPGTGGGIEQFF.

Of note for this clone: The read comes to an end 3 residues before the CDR3 does, leaving the germline J gene to fill in the end. V and J are TRBV7-2 and TRBJ1-1; D is possibly TRBD1 (6 bases). The V gene's germline CDR1 is SGHTA and CDR2 FQGNSA. Trimming cost V 5 bases and J 4 bases, with 11 bases left between them. This CDR3 is built from 13 residues. The chain's CDR3 is CASSNRARTEAFF. The part of the CDR3 DNA that was read is TGTGCCAGCAGCAACAGGGCTCGCACTGAA. Using reference TRBV7-2 and TRBJ1-1 for the parts outside the CDR3, the full variable domain is GAGVSQSPSNKVTEKGKDVELRCDPISGHTALYWYRQSLGQGLEFLIYFQGNSAPDKSGLPSDRFSAERTGGSVSTLTIQRTQQEDSAVYLCASSNRARTEAFFGQGTRLTVV.

Points on this clone: With the read ending 3 residues before the CDR3 end, the germline J gene is used to fill in that end. The J gene is TRBJ1-4, the V gene TRBV7-2; 8 nucleotides agree with TRBD1. The CDR3 totals 14 residues. The germline V gene encodes CDR1 SGHTA and CDR2 FQGNSA. V gave up 5 bases and J gave up 7 bases; unmatched junction bases: 6. Partial CDR3 DNA: TGTGCCAGCAGCAAACAGGGGGTCGGTGAAAAA. Translated, it gives CASSKQGVGEK. The whole CDR3 reads CASSKQGVGEKLFF.

On this clone: The read is 3 residues too short to cover the CDR3 end, so that end is filled in from the germline J gene. This sequence joins TRBV7-9 and TRBJ1-3; D ambiguous. Per germline, CDR1 SEHNR and CDR2 FQNEAQ (reference sequence). This CDR3 has 14 residues. V was clipped by 1 base and J by 0 bases, with 4 bases between them. CDR3 protein: CASSLVNSGNTIYF. The sequenced part of the CDR3 DNA is TGTGCCAGCAGCTTAGTAAACTCTGGAAACACC. The full variable domain, in which reference TRBV7-9 and TRBJ1-3 provide the parts outside the CDR3, is DTGVSQNPRHKITKRGQNVTFRCDPISEHNRLYWYRQTLGQGPEFLTYFQNEAQLEKSRLLSDRFSAERPKGSFSTLEIQRTEQGDSAMYLCASSLVNSGNTIYFGEGSWLTVV.

CDR3 protein: CASSRGGNQPQYF. CDR3 DNA (partial): TGTGCCAGCAGCCGGGGGGGGAATCAGCCG. The J gene is TRBJ2-3, the V gene TRBV7-2; TRBD2 matches at 8 bases. The read ends 3 residues shy of where the CDR3 ends; the end is completed using the germline J gene. The germline V gene encodes CDR1 SGHTA and CDR2 FQGNSA. The CDR3 runs to 13 residues.

With respect to this clone: The read ends 3 residues shy of where the CDR3 ends; the end is completed using the germline J gene. The V and J genes are TRBV19 and TRBJ1-2, with D tentatively TRBD1 (6 bases). The CDR3 covers 15 residues. Germline CDR1 and CDR2: LNHDA and SQIVND (reference sequence). The CDR3 DNA, read in part, is TGTGCCAGTAGCGAGGGGGGGACACTATACAATGAC. Translating it yields CASSEGGTLYND. The whole CDR3 is CASSEGGTLYNDYTF.

Worth noting for this clone: The read finishes 3 residues shy of the CDR3 end, and the germline J gene is used to complete it. This chain connects TRBV12-3 or TRBV12-4 to TRBJ2-7; D gene uncertain. The CDR3 length is 14 residues. Trimming stripped 2 bases from V and 1 base from J, with 9 bases between. The CDR3 DNA, read in part, is TGTGCCAGCAGTTTATCGTTCAGATCCTACGAG. This translates into CASSLSFRSYE. The CDR3 in its entirety is CASSLSFRSYEQYF.

Note on this clone: Read data end 3 residues before the CDR3 end; the end is taken from the germline J gene. This rearrangement joins TRBV19 to TRBJ2-7; D unclear. Germline V gives CDR1 LNHDA, CDR2 SQIVND (reference sequence). CDR3 size: 14 residues. V lost 5 bases, J lost 0 bases, and 11 bases lay in between. CDR3 DNA (partial): TGTGCCAGTAGTTTGGTATCCAGCTCCTACGAG. It is translated as CASSLVSSSYE. The whole CDR3 is CASSLVSSSYEQYF.

Note on this clone: Sequencing ends 3 residues short of the CDR3 end; the germline J gene provides the rest. This chain joins TRBV18 and TRBJ1-6, with 9 nucleotides matching TRBD1. After removal of 5 bases from V and 10 bases from J, the junction contained 6 bases not matched to a gene. This CDR3 region has 14 residues. Germline CDR1 is KGHSH and CDR2 is LQKENI. The covered CDR3 bases are TGTGCCAGCTCAGGACAGGGGAAGGAGTCACCC. Translating gives CASSGQGKESP. From start to end, the CDR3 is CASSGQGKESPLHF.